This T cell receptor (beta chain) stems from a study of blood T cells in healthy people across ages. Germline-derived CDR1 and CDR2 are SGHAT and FQNNGV. This CDR3 is built from 17 residues. V lost 4 bases and J lost 5; bases outside the gene matches: 16. The authors ran a second PCR of about 7 to 11 cycles using a sample-barcoded 5' primer and a J-beta primer mix. Via MiXCR, TCRdb re-called the 5' RACE reads, giving one row per CDR3 protein. The sample lists around 750,000 distinct CDR3 sequences, approximately 55% occurring once. This rearrangement joins TRBV11-2 to TRBJ2-5; 7 nucleotides line up with TRBD1. Sequenced: blood. The TCR comes from a man aged 80 or over in good health. CDR3 sequence (DNA): TGTGCCAGCAGCTCTAGTAGAGGACAGGAGGATCGCGAGACCCAGTACTTC. Its translation: CASSSSRGQEDRETQYF.